This TCR beta chain is from a study of OX40 agonist ivuxolimab in advanced cancers. Notes on the study in general: CD8+ T cells showed, on average, more clonal expansion than CD4+ cells.

With V trimmed by 4 bases and J by 5 bases, 8 bases remained unmatched. The length of the CDR3 is 15 residues. CDR1 is SGHTA and CDR2 is FQGNSA in the germline V gene. About this clone: The antigen is unknown.

Patients were excluded for autoimmune disease history or systemic immunosuppression. The protocol was immunoSEQ multiplex PCR, while the TCRdb copy is restricted to in-frame clones and leaves out a portion. The sample includes 100,000 or so clones, approximately 95% of them seen just once. The chain is built from TRBV7-2 and TRBJ2-5; TRBD1 aligns across 9 bases. Source: CD4+ or CD8+ T cells sorted from blood, taken in a trial of the OX40 agonist ivuxolimab. This sequence was found in an adult with an advanced solid tumor such as melanoma, head and neck, liver or kidney cancer. The CDR3 loop is CASSSTGGEGETQYF. The CDR3 nucleotides are TGTGCCAGCAGCTCGACAGGGGGAGAGGGGGAGACCCAGTACTTC.